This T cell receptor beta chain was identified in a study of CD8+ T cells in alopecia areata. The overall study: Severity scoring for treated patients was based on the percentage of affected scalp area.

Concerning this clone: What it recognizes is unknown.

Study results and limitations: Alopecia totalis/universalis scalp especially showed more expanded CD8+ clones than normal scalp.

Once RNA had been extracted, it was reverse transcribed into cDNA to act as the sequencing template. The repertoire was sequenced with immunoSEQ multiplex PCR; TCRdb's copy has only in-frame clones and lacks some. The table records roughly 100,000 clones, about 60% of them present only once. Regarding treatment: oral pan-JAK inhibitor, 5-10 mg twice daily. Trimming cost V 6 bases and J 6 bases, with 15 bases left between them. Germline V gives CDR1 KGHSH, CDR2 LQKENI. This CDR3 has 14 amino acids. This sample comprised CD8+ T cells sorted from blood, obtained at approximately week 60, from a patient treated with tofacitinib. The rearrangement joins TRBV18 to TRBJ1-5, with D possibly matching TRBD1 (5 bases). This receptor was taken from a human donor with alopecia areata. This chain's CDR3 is CASSLTWGFQPQHF. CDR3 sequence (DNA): TGTGCCAGCTCCTTGACATGGGGCTTTCAGCCCCAGCATTTT.